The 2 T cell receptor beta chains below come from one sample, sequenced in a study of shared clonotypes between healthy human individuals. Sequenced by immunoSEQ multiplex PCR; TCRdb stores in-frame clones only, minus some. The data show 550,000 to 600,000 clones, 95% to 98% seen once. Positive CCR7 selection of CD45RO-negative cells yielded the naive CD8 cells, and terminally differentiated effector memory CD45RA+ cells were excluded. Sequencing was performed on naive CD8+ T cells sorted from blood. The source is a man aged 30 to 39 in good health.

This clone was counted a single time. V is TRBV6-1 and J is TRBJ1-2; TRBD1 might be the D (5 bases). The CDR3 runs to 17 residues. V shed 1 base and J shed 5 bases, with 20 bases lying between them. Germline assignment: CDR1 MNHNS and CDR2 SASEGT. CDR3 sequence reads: CASSEGTYRNIIYGYTF. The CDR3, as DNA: TGTGCCAGCAGTGAAGGGACATATAGGAATATTATTTATGGCTACACCTTC.

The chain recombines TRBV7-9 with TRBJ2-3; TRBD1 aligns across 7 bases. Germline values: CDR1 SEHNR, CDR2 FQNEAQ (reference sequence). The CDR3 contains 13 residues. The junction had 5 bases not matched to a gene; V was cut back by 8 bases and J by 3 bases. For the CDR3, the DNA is TGTGCCAGCTTTGACAGGGTAACAGATACGCAGTATTTT. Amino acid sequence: CASFDRVTDTQYF.